This T cell receptor (beta chain) was captured by sequencing in a study of cytomegalovirus exposure and HLA in healthy donors. The PCR was carried out with 60 Vbeta primers and 13 Jbeta primers. The protocol was immunoSEQ multiplex PCR, while the TCRdb copy is restricted to in-frame clones and leaves out a portion. This sample yields 130,000 or so clones, of which 60% to 85% are seen a single time; approximately 1.8% belongs to the top ten. This clone occurred once. What it recognizes is unknown. V was trimmed by 5 bases and J by 0 bases, leaving 10 bases between them. Germline CDR1 and CDR2: SQVTM and ANQGSEA. The CDR3 consists of 14 residues. The study's findings and limits: A later analysis revealed that TCR association rates differed between HLA loci, peaking at DRB1 and bottoming out at HLA-C.

Sequencing was carried out using PBMCs. The receptor's source is a man aged 40-49 years in good health and CMV-seronegative. The V gene is TRBV29-1, the J gene TRBJ1-4; D perhaps matches TRBD1 (5 bases). The CDR3 DNA sequence: TGCAGCGTTAGGGACTCCTCAACTAATGAAAAACTGTTTTTT. It encodes CSVRDSSTNEKLFF. Looking up the rest from reference TRBV29-1 and TRBJ1-4 gives the full variable domain: SAVISQKPSRDICQRGTSLTIQCQVDSQVTMMFWYRQQPGQSLTLIATANQGSEATYESGFVIDKFPISRPNLTFSTLTVSNMSPEDSSIYLCSVRDSSTNEKLFFGSGTQLSVL.